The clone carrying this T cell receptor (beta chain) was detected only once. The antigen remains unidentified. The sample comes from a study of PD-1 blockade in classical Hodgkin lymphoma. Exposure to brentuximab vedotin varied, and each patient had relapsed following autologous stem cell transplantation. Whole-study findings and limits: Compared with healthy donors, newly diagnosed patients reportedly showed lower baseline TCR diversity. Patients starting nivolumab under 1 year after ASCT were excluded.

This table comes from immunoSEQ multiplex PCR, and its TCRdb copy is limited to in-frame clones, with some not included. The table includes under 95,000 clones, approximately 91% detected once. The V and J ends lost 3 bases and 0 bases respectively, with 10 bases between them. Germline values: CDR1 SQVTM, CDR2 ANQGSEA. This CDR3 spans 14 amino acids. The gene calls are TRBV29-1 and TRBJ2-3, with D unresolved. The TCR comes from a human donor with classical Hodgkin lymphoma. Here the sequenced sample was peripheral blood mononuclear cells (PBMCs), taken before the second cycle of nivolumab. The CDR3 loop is CSVEPVISTDTQYF. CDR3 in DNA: TGCAGCGTTGAGCCGGTGATAAGCACAGATACGCAGTATTTT.